Presented here are 7 T cell receptor beta chains from one specimen sequenced in a study of neurological immune-mediated disorders. MiXCR was run by TCRdb on the 5' RACE reads, yielding one entry per CDR3 protein. Here the sample spans about 65,000 distinct CDR3 sequences, under 5% being singletons. The sequenced material came from PBMCs. The receptors were sampled from a man aged 50-60 years with multiple sclerosis.

This clonotype was seen repeatedly, ten times or more. The chain employs TRBV5-6 and TRBJ2-1; D gene unclear. Germline V lookup: CDR1 SGHDT, CDR2 YYEEEE. The ends were cut back, 0 bases at V and 9 bases at J, with 13 bases in the middle. The CDR3 length is 14 residues. CDR3 nucleotide sequence: TGTGCCAGCAGCTTGGTCTACCCCCCAAGTGAGCAGTTCTTC. Translation gives CASSLVYPPSEQFF.

This clonotype was observed at least ten times. The chain uses TRBV5-1 and TRBJ1-1, with TRBD1 as a possible D gene (5 bases). This CDR3 region has 14 residues. In germline, CDR1 is SGHRS, CDR2 YFSETQ. Trimming stripped 0 bases from V and 1 base from J, with 7 bases between. The CDR3 DNA reads as TGCGCCAGCAGCTTGGACAGGACGAACACTGAAGCTTTCTTT. This gives the protein CASSLDRTNTEAFF.

This clonotype was found many times. The chain employs TRBV10-3 and TRBJ2-6; the D is unclear. The CDR3 runs 16 residues. Trimming removed 3 bases at V and 1 base at J, with 10 bases between. Germline CDR1 reads ENHRY; CDR2 reads SYGVKD. The CDR3 region has the DNA TGTGCCATCAGTGATGATCGAACATCTGGGGCCAACGTCCTGACTTTC. Translated: CAISDDRTSGANVLTF.

This clonotype was seen repeatedly, ten times or more. The chain links TRBV12-3 or TRBV12-4 to TRBJ1-1; 9 bases align to TRBD1. J was trimmed by 1 base and V by 5 bases; bases with no gene match: 11. This CDR3 has 17 amino acids. DNA of the CDR3: TGTGCCAGCAGTACCCTCTATTGGGGACAGGGGAACACTGAAGCTTTCTTT. It codes for CASSTLYWGQGNTEAFF.

This clonotype was counted many times. J is TRBJ1-2 and V is TRBV5-1; D might be TRBD1 (5 bases). V lost 3 bases, J lost 8 bases, and 11 bases lay in between. Germline CDR1 is SGHRS and CDR2 is YFSETQ. The CDR3 spans 12 residues. DNA of the CDR3: TGCGCCAGCAGCTCGCCCCGGGGCGGCTACACCTTC. This codes for CASSSPRGGYTF.

This clonotype came up many times. V is TRBV20-1 and J is TRBJ2-3; the match to TRBD2 covers 13 bases. The germline V gene has CDR1 DFQATT and CDR2 SNEGSKA (reference sequence). This CDR3 region has 18 residues. V lost 3 bases, J lost 2 bases, and 11 bases stayed unmatched. The DNA for the CDR3 is TGCAGTGCTAGTAAACTAGCGGGGGGGCGGGGGTTCACAGATACGCAGTATTTT. This codes for CSASKLAGGRGFTDTQYF.

This clonotype was detected many times. This chain uses TRBV15 with TRBJ2-3; D is perhaps TRBD2 (5 bases). The germline V gene encodes CDR1 LNHNV and CDR2 YYDKDF (reference sequence). This CDR3 region has 13 residues. The V and J ends lost 8 bases and 2 bases respectively, with 11 bases between them. Written as DNA, the CDR3 is TGTGCCACCGGAGGACCAACCACAGATACGCAGTATTTT. It specifies CATGGPTTDTQYF.